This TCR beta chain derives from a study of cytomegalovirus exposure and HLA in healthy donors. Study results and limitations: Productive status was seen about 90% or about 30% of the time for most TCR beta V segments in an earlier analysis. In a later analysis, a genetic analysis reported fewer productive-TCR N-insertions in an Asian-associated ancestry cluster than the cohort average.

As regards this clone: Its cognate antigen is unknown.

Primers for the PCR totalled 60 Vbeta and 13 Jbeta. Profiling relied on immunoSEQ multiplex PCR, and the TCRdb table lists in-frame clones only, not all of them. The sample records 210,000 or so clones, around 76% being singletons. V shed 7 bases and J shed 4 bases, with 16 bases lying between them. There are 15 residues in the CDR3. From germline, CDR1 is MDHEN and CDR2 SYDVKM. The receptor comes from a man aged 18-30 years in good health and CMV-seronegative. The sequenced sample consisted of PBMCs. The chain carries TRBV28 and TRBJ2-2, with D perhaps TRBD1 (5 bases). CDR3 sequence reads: CASIEFPGRTGELFF. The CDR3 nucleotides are TGTGCCAGCATTGAGTTTCCAGGGCGCACCGGGGAGCTGTTTTTT.